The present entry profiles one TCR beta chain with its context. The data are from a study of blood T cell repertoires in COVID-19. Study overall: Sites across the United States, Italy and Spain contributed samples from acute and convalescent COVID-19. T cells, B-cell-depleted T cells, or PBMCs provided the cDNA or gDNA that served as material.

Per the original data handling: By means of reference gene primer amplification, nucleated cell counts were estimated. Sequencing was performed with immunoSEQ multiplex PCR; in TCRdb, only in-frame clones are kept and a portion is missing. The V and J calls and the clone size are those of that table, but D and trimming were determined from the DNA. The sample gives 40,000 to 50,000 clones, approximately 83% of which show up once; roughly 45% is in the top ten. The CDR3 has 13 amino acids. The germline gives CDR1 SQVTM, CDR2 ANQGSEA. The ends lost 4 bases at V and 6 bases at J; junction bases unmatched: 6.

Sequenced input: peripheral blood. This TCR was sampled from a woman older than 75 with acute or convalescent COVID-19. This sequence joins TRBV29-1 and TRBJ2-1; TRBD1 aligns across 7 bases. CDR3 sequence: CSVAPTGRNEQFF. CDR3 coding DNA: TGCAGCGTTGCCCCGACAGGGCGCAATGAGCAGTTCTTC.